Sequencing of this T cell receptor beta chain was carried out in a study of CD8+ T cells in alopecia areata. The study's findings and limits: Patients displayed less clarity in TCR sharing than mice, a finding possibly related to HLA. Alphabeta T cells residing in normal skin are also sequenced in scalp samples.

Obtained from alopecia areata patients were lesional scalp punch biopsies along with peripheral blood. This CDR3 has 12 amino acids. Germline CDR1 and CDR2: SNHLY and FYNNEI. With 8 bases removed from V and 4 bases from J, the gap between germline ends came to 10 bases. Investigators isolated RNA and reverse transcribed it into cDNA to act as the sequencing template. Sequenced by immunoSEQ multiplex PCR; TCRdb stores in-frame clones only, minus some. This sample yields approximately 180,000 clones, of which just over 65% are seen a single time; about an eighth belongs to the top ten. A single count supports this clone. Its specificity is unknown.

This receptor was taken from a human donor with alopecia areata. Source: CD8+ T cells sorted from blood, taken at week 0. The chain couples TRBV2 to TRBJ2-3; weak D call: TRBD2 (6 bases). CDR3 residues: CASGAGSDTQYF. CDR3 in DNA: TGTGCCAGCGGAGCGGGTTCAGATACGCAGTATTTT. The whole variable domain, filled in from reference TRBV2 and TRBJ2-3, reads EPEVTQTPSHQVTQMGQEVILRCVPISNHLYFYWYRQILGQKVEFLVSFYNNEISEKSEIFDDQFSVERPDGSNFTLKIRSTKLEDSAMYFCASGAGSDTQYFGPGTRLTVL.